This T cell receptor beta chain was recovered during a study of blood T cell repertoires in COVID-19. Study-wide background: COVID-19 samples, acute and convalescent, were from the United States, Italy and Spain.

Per the germline V gene, CDR1 is LNHDA and CDR2 is SQIVND (reference sequence). Trimming pared 3 bases from V and 4 bases from J, leaving 18 bases between. The CDR3 is 16 residues long. This clone was detected only a few times. Only in-frame clones appear in the TCRdb table, and some are missing; sequencing was by immunoSEQ multiplex PCR. The table lists about 260,000 clones, about 89% of them singletons. This TCR derives from a middle-aged man with active or convalescent COVID-19. The rearrangement links TRBV19 to TRBJ1-1; the D is unclear. The sample taken for sequencing was peripheral blood. The CDR3, as DNA: TGTGCCAGTAGTATTGGTTTTGGGCGCGTGAGCACTGAAGCTTTCTTT. Translation gives CASSIGFGRVSTEAFF.